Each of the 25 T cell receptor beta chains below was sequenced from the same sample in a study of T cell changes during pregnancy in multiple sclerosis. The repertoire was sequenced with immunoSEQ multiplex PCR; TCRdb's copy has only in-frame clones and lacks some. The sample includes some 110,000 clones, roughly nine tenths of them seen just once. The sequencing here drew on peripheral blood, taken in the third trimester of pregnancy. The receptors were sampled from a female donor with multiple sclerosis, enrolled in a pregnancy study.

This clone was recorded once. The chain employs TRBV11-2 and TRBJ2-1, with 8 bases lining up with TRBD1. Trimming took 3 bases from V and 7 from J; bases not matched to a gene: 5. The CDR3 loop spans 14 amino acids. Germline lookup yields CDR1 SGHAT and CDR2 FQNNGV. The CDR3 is CASSFSGGRNEQFF. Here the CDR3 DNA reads TGTGCCAGCAGCTTCTCAGGGGGCCGGAATGAGCAGTTCTTC.

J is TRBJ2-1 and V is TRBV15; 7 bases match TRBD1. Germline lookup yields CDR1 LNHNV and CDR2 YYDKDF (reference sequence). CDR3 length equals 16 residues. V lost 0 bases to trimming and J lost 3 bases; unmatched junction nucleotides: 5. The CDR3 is CATSRDVTGYYNEQFF. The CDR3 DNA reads TGTGCCACCAGCAGAGATGTGACAGGGTACTACAATGAGCAGTTCTTC.

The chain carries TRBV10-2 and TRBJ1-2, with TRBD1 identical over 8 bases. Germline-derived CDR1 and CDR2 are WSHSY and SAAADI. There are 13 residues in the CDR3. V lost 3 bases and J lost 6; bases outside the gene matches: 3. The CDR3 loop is CASSDNRGNGYTF. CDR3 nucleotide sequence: TGCGCCAGCAGTGATAACAGGGGGAATGGCTACACCTTC.

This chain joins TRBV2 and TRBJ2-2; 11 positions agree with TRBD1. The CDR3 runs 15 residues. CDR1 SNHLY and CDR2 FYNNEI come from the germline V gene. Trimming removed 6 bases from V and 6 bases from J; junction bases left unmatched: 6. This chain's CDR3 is CASRAPGQGAGELFF. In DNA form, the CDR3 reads TGTGCCAGCAGGGCTCCGGGACAGGGGGCCGGGGAGCTGTTTTTT.

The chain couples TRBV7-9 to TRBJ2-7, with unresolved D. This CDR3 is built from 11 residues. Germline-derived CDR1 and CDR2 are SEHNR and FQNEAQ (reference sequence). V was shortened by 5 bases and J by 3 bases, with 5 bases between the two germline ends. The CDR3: CASSESYEQYF. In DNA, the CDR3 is TGTGCCAGCAGCGAGAGCTACGAGCAGTACTTC. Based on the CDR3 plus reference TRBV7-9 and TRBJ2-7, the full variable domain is DTGVSQNPRHKITKRGQNVTFRCDPISEHNRLYWYRQTLGQGPEFLTYFQNEAQLEKSRLLSDRFSAERPKGSFSTLEIQRTEQGDSAMYLCASSESYEQYFGPGTRLTVT.

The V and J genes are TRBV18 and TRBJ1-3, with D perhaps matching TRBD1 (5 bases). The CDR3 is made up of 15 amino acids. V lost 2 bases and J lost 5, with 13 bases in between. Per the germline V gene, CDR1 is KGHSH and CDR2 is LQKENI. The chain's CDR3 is CASSPASTGRNTIYF. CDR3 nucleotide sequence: TGTGCCAGCTCACCAGCTTCCACAGGTAGAAACACCATATATTTT. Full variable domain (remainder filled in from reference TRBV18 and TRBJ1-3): NAGVMQNPRHLVRRRGQEARLRCSPMKGHSHVYWYRQLPEEGLKFMVYLQKENIIDESGMPKERFSAEFPKEGPSILRIQQVVRGDSAAYFCASSPASTGRNTIYFGEGSWLTVV.

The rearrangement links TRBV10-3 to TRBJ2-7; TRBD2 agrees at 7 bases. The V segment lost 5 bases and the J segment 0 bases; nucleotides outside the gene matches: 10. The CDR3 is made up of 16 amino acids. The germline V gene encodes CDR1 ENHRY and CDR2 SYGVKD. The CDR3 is CAISPRRASGSYEQYF. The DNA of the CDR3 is TGTGCCATCAGTCCCCGCCGTGCTAGCGGCTCCTACGAGCAGTACTTC.

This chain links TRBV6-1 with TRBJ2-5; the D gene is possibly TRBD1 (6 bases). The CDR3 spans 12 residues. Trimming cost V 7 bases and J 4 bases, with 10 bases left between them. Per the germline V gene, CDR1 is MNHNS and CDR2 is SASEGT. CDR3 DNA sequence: TGTGCCAGCATTACAGGGTCAGAGACCCAGTACTTC. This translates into CASITGSETQYF.

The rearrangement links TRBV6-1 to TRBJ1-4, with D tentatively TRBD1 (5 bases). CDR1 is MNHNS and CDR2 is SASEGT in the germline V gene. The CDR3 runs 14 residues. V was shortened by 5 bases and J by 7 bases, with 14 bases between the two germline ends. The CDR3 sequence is CASSQVPGVEKLFF. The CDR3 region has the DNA TGTGCCAGCAGTCAAGTACCGGGGGTTGAAAAACTGTTTTTT.

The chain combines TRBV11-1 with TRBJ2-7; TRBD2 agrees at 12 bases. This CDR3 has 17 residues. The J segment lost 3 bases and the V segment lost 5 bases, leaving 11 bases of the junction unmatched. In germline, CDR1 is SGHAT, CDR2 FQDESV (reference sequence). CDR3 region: CASSGRTSGIPSYEQYF. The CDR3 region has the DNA TGTGCCAGCAGCGGACGGACTAGCGGGATCCCCAGCTACGAGCAGTACTTC.

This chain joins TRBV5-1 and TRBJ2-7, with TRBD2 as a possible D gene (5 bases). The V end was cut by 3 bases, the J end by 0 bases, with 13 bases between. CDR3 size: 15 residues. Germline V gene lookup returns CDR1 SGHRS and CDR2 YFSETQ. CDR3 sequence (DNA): TGCGCCAGCAGCTCCCCGAGCGGAGTCTCCTACGAGCAGTACTTC. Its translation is CASSSPSGVSYEQYF. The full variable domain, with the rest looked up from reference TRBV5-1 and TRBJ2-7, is KAGVTQTPRYLIKTRGQQVTLSCSPISGHRSVSWYQQTPGQGLQFLFEYFSETQRNKGNFPGRFSGRQFSNSRSEMNVSTLELGDSALYLCASSSPSGVSYEQYFGPGTRLTVT.

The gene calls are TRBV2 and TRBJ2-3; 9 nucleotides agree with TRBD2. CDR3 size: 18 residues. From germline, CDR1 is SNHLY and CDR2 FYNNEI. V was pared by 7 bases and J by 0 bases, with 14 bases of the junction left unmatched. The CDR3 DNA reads TGTGCCAGCAATGGCGCGGGGGGGCCGTCATCTAGCACAGATACGCAGTATTTT. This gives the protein CASNGAGGPSSSTDTQYF.

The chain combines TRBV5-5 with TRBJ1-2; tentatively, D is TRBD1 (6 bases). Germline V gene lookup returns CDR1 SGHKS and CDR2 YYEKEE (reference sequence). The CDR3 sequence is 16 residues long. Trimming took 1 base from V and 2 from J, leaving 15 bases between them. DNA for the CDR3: TGTGCCAGCAGCTTGTCCGGGACAACCTTAAACTATGGCTACACCTTC. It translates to CASSLSGTTLNYGYTF.

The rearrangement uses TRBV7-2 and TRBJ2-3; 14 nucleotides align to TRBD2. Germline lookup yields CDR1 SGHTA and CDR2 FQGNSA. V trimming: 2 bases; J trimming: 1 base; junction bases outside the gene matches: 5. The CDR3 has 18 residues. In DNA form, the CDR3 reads TGTGCCAGCAGCTTAAAGGGACTAGCGGGGGAGCGCACAGATACGCAGTATTTT. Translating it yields CASSLKGLAGERTDTQYF.

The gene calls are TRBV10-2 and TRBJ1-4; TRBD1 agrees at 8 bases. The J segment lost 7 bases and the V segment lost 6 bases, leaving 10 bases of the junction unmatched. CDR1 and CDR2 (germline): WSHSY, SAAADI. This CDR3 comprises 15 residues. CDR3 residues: CASSRDRGAGEKLFF. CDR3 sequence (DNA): TGCGCCAGCAGCCGTGACAGGGGAGCGGGTGAAAAACTGTTTTTT.

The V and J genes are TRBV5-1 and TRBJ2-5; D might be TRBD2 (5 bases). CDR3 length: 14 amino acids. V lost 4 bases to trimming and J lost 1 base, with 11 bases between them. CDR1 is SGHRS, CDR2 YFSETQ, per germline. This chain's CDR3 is CASSGGVGQETQYF. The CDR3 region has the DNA TGCGCCAGCAGCGGAGGTGTGGGCCAAGAGACCCAGTACTTC. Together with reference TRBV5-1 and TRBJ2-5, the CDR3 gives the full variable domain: KAGVTQTPRYLIKTRGQQVTLSCSPISGHRSVSWYQQTPGQGLQFLFEYFSETQRNKGNFPGRFSGRQFSNSRSEMNVSTLELGDSALYLCASSGGVGQETQYFGPGTRLLVL.

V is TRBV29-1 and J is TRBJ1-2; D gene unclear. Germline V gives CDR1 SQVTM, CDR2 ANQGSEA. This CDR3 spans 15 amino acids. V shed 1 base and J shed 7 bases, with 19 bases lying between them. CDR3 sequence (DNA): TGCAGCGTTGAAGGCAGTAGTCCAGGTCCTCTTGGCTACACCTTC. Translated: CSVEGSSPGPLGYTF. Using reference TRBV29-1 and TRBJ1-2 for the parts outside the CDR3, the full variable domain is SAVISQKPSRDICQRGTSLTIQCQVDSQVTMMFWYRQQPGQSLTLIATANQGSEATYESGFVIDKFPISRPNLTFSTLTVSNMSPEDSSIYLCSVEGSSPGPLGYTFGSGTRLTVV.

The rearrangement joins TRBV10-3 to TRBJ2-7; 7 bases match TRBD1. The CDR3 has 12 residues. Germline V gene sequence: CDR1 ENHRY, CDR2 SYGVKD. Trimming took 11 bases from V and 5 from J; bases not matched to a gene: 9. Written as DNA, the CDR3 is TGTGCCGTAAGCAGGGGGACAGACGAGCAGTACTTC. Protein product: CAVSRGTDEQYF.

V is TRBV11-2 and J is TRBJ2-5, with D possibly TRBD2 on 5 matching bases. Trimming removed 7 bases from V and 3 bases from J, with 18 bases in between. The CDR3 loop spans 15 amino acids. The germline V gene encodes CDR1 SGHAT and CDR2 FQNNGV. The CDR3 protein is CASTLREGYKETQYF. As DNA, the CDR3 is TGTGCCAGCACCCTAAGAGAGGGCTACAAAGAGACCCAGTACTTC.

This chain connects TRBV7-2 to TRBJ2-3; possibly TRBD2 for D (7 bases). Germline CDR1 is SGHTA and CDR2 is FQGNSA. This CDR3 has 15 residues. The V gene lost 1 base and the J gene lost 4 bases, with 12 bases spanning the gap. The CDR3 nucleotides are TGTGCCAGCAGCTTAGTCGGGGGGCCCCCAGATACGCAGTATTTT. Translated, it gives CASSLVGGPPDTQYF.

The CDR3 nucleotides are TGTGCCAGCAGCCGAGGGGGGGAGGACGAGCAGTACTTC. Protein sequence: CASSRGGEDEQYF. This chain links TRBV4-2 with TRBJ2-7, with D perhaps matching TRBD2 (7 bases). V was pared by 4 bases and J by 5 bases, with 12 bases between. Germline CDR1 is LGHNA and CDR2 is YNFKEQ. This CDR3 spans 13 amino acids.

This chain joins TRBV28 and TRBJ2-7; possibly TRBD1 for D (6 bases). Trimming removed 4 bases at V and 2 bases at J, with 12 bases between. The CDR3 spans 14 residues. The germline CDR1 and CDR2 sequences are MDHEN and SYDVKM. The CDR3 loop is CASSSDRTAYEQYF. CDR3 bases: TGTGCCAGCAGTTCCGACAGGACGGCCTACGAGCAGTACTTC.

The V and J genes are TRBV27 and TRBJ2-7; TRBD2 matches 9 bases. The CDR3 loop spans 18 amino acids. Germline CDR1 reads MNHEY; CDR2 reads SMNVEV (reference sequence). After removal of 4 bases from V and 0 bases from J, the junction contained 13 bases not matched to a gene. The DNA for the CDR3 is TGTGCCAGCAGTTCGCGGGCTAGCGGGGCCGGGTCCTCCTACGAGCAGTACTTC. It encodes CASSSRASGAGSSYEQYF.

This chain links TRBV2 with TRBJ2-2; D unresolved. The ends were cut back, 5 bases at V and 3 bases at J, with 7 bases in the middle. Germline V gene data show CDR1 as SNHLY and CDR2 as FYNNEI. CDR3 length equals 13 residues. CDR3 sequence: CASSLKYTGELFF. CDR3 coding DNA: TGTGCCAGCAGTCTTAAATACACCGGGGAGCTGTTTTTT.

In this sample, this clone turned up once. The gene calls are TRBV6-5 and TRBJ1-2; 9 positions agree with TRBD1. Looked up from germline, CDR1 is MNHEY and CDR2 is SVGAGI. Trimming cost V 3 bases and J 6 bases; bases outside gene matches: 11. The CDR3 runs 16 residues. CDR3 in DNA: TGTGCCAGCAGTTATGGGACAGGGACACGGAGGGATGGCTACACCTTC. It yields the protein CASSYGTGTRRDGYTF.